This T cell receptor beta chain was sequenced during a study of shared clonotypes between healthy human individuals. Looking at the study overall: There were three CD4 naive, three CD4 memory, two CD8 naive and one CD8 memory plates per donor. Study results and caveats: An effect of sequencing depth on clonotype sharing among donors was expected.

A remark on this clone: Its antigen is not known. Different DNA sequences within this sample yield the same CDR3.

Replicate PCRs from sorted subsets contained roughly 220 ng DNA, which is around 30,000 T cell genomes. Repertoires were generated with immunoSEQ multiplex PCR, while TCRdb's copy carries only in-frame clones and drops some. The sample includes some 2.4 million clones, roughly 93% of them seen just once. Every contributor of samples was a Caucasian grown-up residing in Nashville, Tennessee. The germline V and J ends were trimmed by 1 base and 4 bases, with 7 bases remaining between them. This CDR3 has 14 amino acids. In germline, CDR1 is SEHNR, CDR2 FQNEAQ (reference sequence). The clonotype was recovered from a man between 18 and 29 years old in good health. Some clones in this sample may be carry-over from other donors' samples. This sequence joins TRBV7-9 and TRBJ2-2; D not certain. Sequencing was performed on naive CD4+ T cells from PBMCs. Subset described: CD45RA+ positively selected. For the CDR3, the DNA is TGTGCCAGCAGCTTAGGGGCTGCCACCGGGGAGCTGTTTTTT. Its protein is CASSLGAATGELFF.